This passage covers 22 T cell receptor beta chains from one sample sequenced in a study of blood T cell repertoires in COVID-19. Libraries were prepared by immunoSEQ multiplex PCR; TCRdb keeps only in-frame clonotypes and omits some of them. Of around 200,000 clones listed, around 80% were seen once; the top ten hold around 5%. Sequencing used peripheral blood. These receptors originate from a human donor in a cohort sampled during active COVID-19.

The chain links TRBV28 to TRBJ2-2; TRBD2 aligns across 7 bases. The CDR3 runs to 14 residues. Germline V gene lookup returns CDR1 MDHEN and CDR2 SYDVKM. Unmatched junction bases numbered 6, after V lost 10 bases and J lost 1 base. This CDR3 reads CAIGDYMNTGELFF. The CDR3 bases are TGTGCCATCGGGGACTACATGAACACCGGGGAGCTGTTTTTT.

In its sample, this clone was seen a few times. This chain connects TRBV4-3 to TRBJ2-1; 12 nucleotides agree with TRBD2. CDR1 LGHNA and CDR2 YSLEER come from the germline V gene. The V segment lost 3 bases and the J segment 7 bases; nucleotides outside the gene matches: 4. The CDR3 runs to 15 residues. CDR3 sequence: CASSHETSGSNEQFF. The CDR3 DNA is TGCGCCAGCAGCCATGAGACTAGCGGGAGTAATGAGCAGTTCTTC.

This clone was observed a single time. CDR3 sequence reads: CASSRPGAGRYNEQFF. The CDR3 bases are TGTGCCAGCAGCCGACCGGGAGCTGGAAGGTACAATGAGCAGTTCTTC. This chain links TRBV14 with TRBJ2-1; TRBD2 might be the D (6 bases). Germline CDR1 is SGHDN and CDR2 is FVKESK. The CDR3 totals 16 residues. With 4 bases removed from V and 4 bases from J, the gap between germline ends came to 17 bases.

The rearrangement links TRBV28 to TRBJ2-7; possible D gene TRBD1, 6 bases. The ends were cut back, 1 base at V and 7 bases at J, with 8 bases in the middle. The CDR3 has 12 amino acids. Germline V lookup: CDR1 MDHEN, CDR2 SYDVKM. The CDR3 DNA is TGTGCCAGCAGTTTATCAAGGGGGGAGCAGTACTTC. Protein product: CASSLSRGEQYF.

The chain joins TRBV27 to TRBJ2-7, with 11 nucleotides matching TRBD2. The CDR3 sequence is 14 residues long. The junction had 2 bases not matched to a gene; V was cut back by 2 bases and J by 5 bases. In germline, CDR1 is MNHEY, CDR2 SMNVEV (reference sequence). CDR3 bases: TGTGCCAGCAGTTTAGTTAGCGGGAGGGACGAGCAGTACTTC. Translation: CASSLVSGRDEQYF.

V is TRBV28 and J is TRBJ2-7, with TRBD1 matching over 8 bases. Trimming took 3 bases from V and 3 from J; bases not matched to a gene: 4. The germline V gene encodes CDR1 MDHEN and CDR2 SYDVKM. The CDR3 has 14 amino acids. DNA of the CDR3: TGTGCCAGCAGTTTGCGTGGACAGGGCTACGAGCAGTACTTC. This encodes CASSLRGQGYEQYF.

The rearrangement uses TRBV28 and TRBJ1-5, with 9 bases that match TRBD1. V was clipped by 3 bases and J by 7 bases; unmatched bases: 10. The CDR3 totals 16 residues. From germline, CDR1 is MDHEN and CDR2 SYDVKM. The CDR3 sequence is CASSFSGQGWLQPQHF. In DNA form, the CDR3 reads TGTGCCAGCAGTTTCTCAGGACAGGGGTGGCTGCAGCCCCAGCATTTT.

The chain is built from TRBV14 and TRBJ2-7; D ambiguous. Germline CDR1 reads SGHDN; CDR2 reads FVKESK. This CDR3 is 16 amino acids long. Trimming removed 1 base from V and 1 base from J, with 14 bases in between. CDR3 region: CASSQVRQISSYEQYF. The CDR3 DNA follows: TGTGCCAGCAGCCAAGTCAGGCAGATTTCTTCCTACGAGCAGTACTTC.

The V gene is TRBV9, the J gene TRBJ1-4; D is uncertain. Looked up from germline, CDR1 is SGDLS and CDR2 is YYNGEE. V was clipped by 4 bases and J by 0 bases, with 10 bases between them. The CDR3 length is 15 residues. The CDR3 protein is CASSPPGTTNEKLFF. CDR3 bases: TGTGCCAGCAGCCCCCCGGGTACAACTAATGAAAAACTGTTTTTT.

The chain links TRBV11-2 to TRBJ2-7; 8 bases map to TRBD1. Germline CDR1 and CDR2: SGHAT and FQNNGV. This CDR3 is built from 15 residues. V trimming: 5 bases; J trimming: 0 bases; junction bases outside the gene matches: 6. CDR3 sequence: CASSPAGTGSYEQYF. The DNA of the CDR3 is TGTGCCAGCAGCCCCGCCGGGACAGGCTCCTACGAGCAGTACTTC.

This chain joins TRBV28 and TRBJ2-5; 8 nucleotides match TRBD1. This CDR3 comprises 14 residues. Trimming took 8 bases from V and 2 from J; bases not matched to a gene: 7. Germline CDR1 is MDHEN and CDR2 is SYDVKM. CDR3 nucleotides: TGTGCCAGCGGTCCTTACAGGGGGCAAGAGACCCAGTACTTC. This codes for CASGPYRGQETQYF.

V usage is TRBV7-3 and J usage is TRBJ2-3, with 7 bases fitting TRBD2. The CDR3 extends over 14 amino acids. Germline V lookup: CDR1 SGHTA, CDR2 FQGTGA. The V gene end was trimmed by 10 bases and the J gene end by 0 bases; junction bases not matched to a gene: 7. CDR3 loop: CATRLAHSTDTQYF. The DNA for the CDR3 is TGTGCCACCCGACTAGCCCATAGCACAGATACGCAGTATTTT.

V is TRBV4-2 and J is TRBJ1-1; D is unresolved. The V gene's germline CDR1 is LGHNA and CDR2 YNFKEQ. The CDR3 spans 15 residues. Trimming cost V 3 bases and J 1 base, with 12 bases left between them. CDR3 amino acids: CASSHLLGRNTEAFF. In nucleotides, the CDR3 is TGTGCCAGCAGCCACCTACTTGGGAGGAACACTGAAGCTTTCTTT.

The chain employs TRBV6-2 or TRBV6-3 and TRBJ2-7; tentative D call: TRBD2 (6 bases). This CDR3 has 16 residues. Germline loops: CDR1 MNHEY, CDR2 SVGEGT. The V end lost 6 bases, the J end lost 5 bases, and 23 bases lay between the germline ends. The chain's CDR3 is CASSLLATGRIHEQYF. As DNA, the CDR3 is TGTGCCAGCAGCCTGCTAGCGACTGGGAGGATCCACGAGCAGTACTTC.

This clone was found once. Different DNA sequences within this sample yield the same CDR3. This chain joins TRBV18 and TRBJ2-5; 11 bases fit TRBD2. Looked up from germline, CDR1 is KGHSH and CDR2 is LQKENI. This CDR3 region has 15 residues. The V gene end was trimmed by 2 bases and the J gene end by 4 bases; junction bases not matched to a gene: 3. CDR3 coding DNA: TGTGCCAGCTCACCAGGGCTAGCGGGAGGAGAGACCCAGTACTTC. This sequence encodes CASSPGLAGGETQYF.

The rearrangement joins TRBV27 to TRBJ1-4; D is possibly TRBD1 (6 bases). This CDR3 has 12 amino acids. V shed 2 bases and J shed 16 bases, with 14 bases lying between them. Germline V gene data show CDR1 as MNHEY and CDR2 as SMNVEV (reference sequence). CDR3 amino acids: CASSLGRAGEFF. In DNA, the CDR3 is TGTGCCAGCAGTTTAGGAAGGGCAGGGGAGTTTTTT. The whole variable domain, remainder taken from reference TRBV27 and TRBJ1-4, is EAQVTQNPRYLITVTGKKLTVTCSQNMNHEYMSWYRQDPGLGLRQIYYSMNVEVTDKGDVPEGYKVSRKEKRNFPLILESPSPNQTSLYFCASSLGRAGEFFGSGTQLSVL.

This chain connects TRBV4-1 to TRBJ1-2, with TRBD1 matching 8 bases. This CDR3 region has 14 residues. J gave up 3 bases and V 4 bases, and 4 bases lay outside the gene matches. Per germline, CDR1 MGHRA and CDR2 YSYEKL. The CDR3 reads CASSLPDRDYGYTF. In nucleotides, the CDR3 is TGCGCCAGCAGCCTACCGGACAGGGACTATGGCTACACCTTC.

The chain joins TRBV10-3 to TRBJ2-7; 7 bases agree with TRBD1. V was pared by 11 bases and J by 5 bases, with 15 bases of the junction left unmatched. Germline assignment: CDR1 ENHRY and CDR2 SYGVKD. The CDR3 consists of 14 residues. In DNA, the CDR3 is TGTGCCCCCTCTATTGAGGGGGCGAAAAACGAGCAGTACTTC. This codes for CAPSIEGAKNEQYF.

In this sample, this clone turned up a few times. The V and J genes are TRBV19 and TRBJ1-2; no definite D call. Deletions cut 6 bases from V and 2 bases from J, with 10 bases between. The CDR3 has 13 residues. Per the germline V gene, CDR1 is LNHDA and CDR2 is SQIVND (reference sequence). The CDR3 loop reads CASRRTINYGYTF. The DNA of the CDR3 is TGTGCCAGTAGGAGGACTATAAACTATGGCTACACCTTC.

The gene calls are TRBV3-1 (or the pseudogene TRBV3-2) and TRBJ2-2, with unresolved D. The CDR3 runs to 15 residues. Germline V gene sequence: CDR1 LGHDT, CDR2 YNNKEL (reference sequence). V gave up 3 bases and J gave up 2 bases, with 10 bases separating them. CDR3 nucleotide sequence: TGTGCCAGCAGCCATAGAGATTCAAACACCGGGGAGCTGTTTTTT. Translating gives CASSHRDSNTGELFF.

The CDR3 bases are TGTGCCAGCAGTGGTGGGCCTCTTGCCTACGAGCAGTACTTC. Its translation is CASSGGPLAYEQYF. V gene TRBV25-1 combines with J gene TRBJ2-7; D gene ambiguous. Between the trimmed V and J ends, which lost 4 bases and 2 bases, there was a span of 12 bases. The V gene's germline CDR1 is MGHDK and CDR2 SYGVNS. The CDR3 spans 14 residues.

The rearrangement uses TRBV10-3 and TRBJ1-2; D is unresolved. CDR3 length: 13 amino acids. Germline CDR1 ENHRY, CDR2 SYGVKD. Trimming left V 5 bases short and J 0 bases short, with 7 bases between. The CDR3 spells CAISTSTNYGYTF. In nucleotides, the CDR3 is TGTGCCATCAGTACTTCGACTAACTATGGCTACACCTTC.